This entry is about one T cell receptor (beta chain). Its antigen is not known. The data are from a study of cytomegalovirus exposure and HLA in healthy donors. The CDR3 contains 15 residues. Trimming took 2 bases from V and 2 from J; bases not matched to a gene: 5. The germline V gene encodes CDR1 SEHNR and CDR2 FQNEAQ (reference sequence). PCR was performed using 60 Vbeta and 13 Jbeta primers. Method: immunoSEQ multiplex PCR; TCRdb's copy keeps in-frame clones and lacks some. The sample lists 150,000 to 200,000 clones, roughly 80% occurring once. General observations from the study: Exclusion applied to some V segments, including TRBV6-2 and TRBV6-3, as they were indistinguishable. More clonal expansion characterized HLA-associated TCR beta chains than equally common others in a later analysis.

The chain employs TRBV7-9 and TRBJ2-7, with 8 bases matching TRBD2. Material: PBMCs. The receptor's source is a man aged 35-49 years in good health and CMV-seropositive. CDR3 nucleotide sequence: TGTGCCAGCAGCTTACGGGGGGGGGACACCTACGAGCAGTACTTC. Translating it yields CASSLRGGDTYEQYF.